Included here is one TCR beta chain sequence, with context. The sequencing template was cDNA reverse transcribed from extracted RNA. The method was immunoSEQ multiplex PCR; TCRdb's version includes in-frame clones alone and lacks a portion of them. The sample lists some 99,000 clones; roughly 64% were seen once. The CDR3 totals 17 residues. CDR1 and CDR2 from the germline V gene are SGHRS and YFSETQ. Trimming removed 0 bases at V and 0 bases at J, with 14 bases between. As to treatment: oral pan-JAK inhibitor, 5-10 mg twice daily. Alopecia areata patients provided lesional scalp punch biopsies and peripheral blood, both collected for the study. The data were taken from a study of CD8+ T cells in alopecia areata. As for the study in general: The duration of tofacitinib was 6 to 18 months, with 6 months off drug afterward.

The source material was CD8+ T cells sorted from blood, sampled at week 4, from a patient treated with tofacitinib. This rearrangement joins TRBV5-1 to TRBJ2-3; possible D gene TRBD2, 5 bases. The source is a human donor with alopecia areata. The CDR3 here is CASSLGVRGDSTDTQYF. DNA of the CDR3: TGCGCCAGCAGCTTGGGTGTTCGGGGAGATAGCACAGATACGCAGTATTTT.